The entry below gives a single TCR beta chain sequence along with its context. Its cognate antigen has yet to be identified. No much larger clone is present one base from it, and per-base qualities are unavailable. Measured from the cysteine to the phenylalanine, the CDR3 is 18 residues long. Solely the CDR3 DNA is kept, with 54 bases framed from the first base. Looking up the germline V gene (reference sequence) yields CDR1 SGHAT and CDR2 FQDESV. V sheds 3 bases and J sheds 4 bases, leaving 22 bases between their ends. Ophthalmopathy patients had moderately to severely active disease, with a Clinical Activity Score of 3 or more, a NOSPECS grade of 4 or more, and a disease duration of less than 3 months. Any patient with an uncontrolled infection, another autoimmune disease, pregnancy or lactation was excluded. Diagnoses were established on the basis of clinical symptoms, serum thyroxine and TRAb, thyroid ultrasound, and orbital computed tomography. PBMCs were separated from roughly 10 ml of fresh peripheral blood using Ficoll-Paque density gradient centrifugation. Total RNA was extracted using Trizol reagent, and RNA quality was assessed on an Agilent 2100 Bioanalyzer.

The data originate from a study of T cells in Graves' hyperthyroidism and ophthalmopathy (dated by TCRdb to between 2018 and 2021). Some background on the complete study: Peripheral blood samples were taken at initial diagnosis, before any treatment was given. A discovery cohort of about 95 patients, about 43 with Graves' ophthalmopathy and more than 55 with stable Graves' hyperthyroidism, was used to find distinguishing TCR V-J signatures. Whether ophthalmopathy could be predicted prospectively was tested in an independent validation cohort made up of about 18 hyperthyroidism patients plus 17 patients who later progressed to ophthalmopathy. For training and testing, the approximately 92 patients in the discovery cohort were randomly divided in a 7:3 ratio. The study also compared thyroid tissue and blood T-cell repertoires from about six Graves' hyperthyroidism patients. After blood sampling, hyperthyroidism patients were treated with methimazole at a starting dose of 30 mg daily, and ophthalmopathy patients were treated with high-dose intravenous methylprednisolone. According to the paper, TCR Vbeta CDR3 sequencing was carried out on approximately 140 peripheral blood samples, which came from over 40 ophthalmopathy, under 85 hyperthyroidism and about 17 progressor patients.

The study at large found these results: In cross-validation, a model built on a 13 V-J signature told ophthalmopathy apart from stable hyperthyroidism with approximately 90% sensitivity and around 81% specificity, and in testing the same model reached 80%/75%. In validation, progression to ophthalmopathy was predicted by the model with nearly 71% sensitivity and 72% to 85% specificity, a median of roughly 6 months before onset. Sample size was not statistically predetermined, and investigators were not blinded to group allocation. Most expanded thyroid clonotypes (frequency above 0.001) were also found in blood, which suggests that blood repertoires may mirror thyroid immune responses.

The TCR beta CDR3 regions were amplified from the RNA transcripts. A first-round RT-PCR of the TCR CDR3 used the HTBI primer set with the Qiagen OneStep RT-PCR kit. A second multiplex PCR round built the libraries, followed by size selection and purification. Libraries were sequenced paired-end with 100 bp reads on an Illumina HiSeq2000. The source study handled its data this way. SOAPnuke was used to process the raw data, throwing out any read that contained adapters or uncalled bases, had a mean Phred below 15, or lacked an exact constant-primer or identifier match. COPE v1.2.5 was used to merge high-quality paired reads, and clonotypes were defined as unique nucleotide sequences. MiTCR v1.1 was used to align the clonotypes against IMGT TRBV, TRBD and TRBJ reference segments. The analysis was restricted to V-J combinations with a frequency above 0.0001, which together covered 98% to 99.2% of the repertoires. A TCS score was defined as the ratio of F50 (clonal expansion) to E x V (chaos), with BLOSUM62-based TCRdist applied between CDR3 peptides within each V-J. Welch's t-statistics and random forest reduced several hundred V-J features to roughly 13, which were used in a naive Bayes classifier (R e1071). TCRdb reanalyzed the raw reads on its own, using fastp at Q25 for trimming and MiXCR for clone calling, and kept in-frame beta chains. Every CDR3 protein is listed once, alongside the most common genes and DNA of its rows. TCRdb's processing, not the authors', yielded these V and J calls. Across this sample there are about 520,000 distinct CDR3 sequences, with less than 25% seen only once. About 11% of the sample belongs to the ten largest clones.

The V and J segments used are TRBV11-1 and TRBJ1-3; the best D guess is TRBD1, with 5 bases matching. The sequenced sample consisted of blood. The clonotype originates from a woman aged 25 to 39 with Graves' ophthalmopathy. The CDR3 reads CASSFGTLARGYGNTIYF. The nucleotide sequence reads TGTGCCAGCAGCTTTGGTACCCTTGCGAGGGGCTACGGAAACACCATATATTTT.